The rows below give T cell receptor beta chains drawn from one sample of a study of cytomegalovirus exposure and HLA in healthy donors. Profiled with immunoSEQ multiplex PCR; TCRdb holds only in-frame clones, not every one. The sample records 150,000 to 200,000 clones, approximately 82% being singletons. Material for sequencing was PBMCs. These receptors originate from a middle-aged man in good health and CMV-seropositive. CDR3s include the opening cysteine and the closing phenylalanine or tryptophan. The D gene is left open where the match is weak. A row's size may be missing; if present it is once, few, many or a size class.

V gene,clone size,D gene,J gene,CDR3 protein,CDR3 DNA
TRBV29-1,-,TRBD2,TRBJ2-2,CSVVEGWAGAGELFF,TGCAGCGTTGTTGAGGGGTGGGCGGGGGCCGGGGAGCTGTTTTTT
TRBV5-1,once,-,TRBJ1-1,CASSLDRSAEAFF,TGCGCCAGCAGCCTAGACAGGAGCGCTGAAGCTTTCTTT
TRBV2,-,-,TRBJ2-7,CASPDEGLKSYEQYF,TGTGCCAGCCCGGATGAGGGACTCAAAAGCTACGAGCAGTACTTC
TRBV5-6,-,TRBD1,TRBJ1-3,CASSLGDRGGNTIYF,TGTGCCAGCAGCTTGGGGGACAGGGGAGGGAACACCATATATTTT
TRBV13,-,TRBD2,TRBJ2-1,CASSSPPGQPGLGSYNEQFF,TGTGCCAGCAGCTCCCCGCCGGGACAACCGGGACTAGGCTCCTACAATGAGCAGTTCTTC
TRBV5-4,-,TRBD1,TRBJ1-3,CASSQRQGSGNTIYF,TGTGCCAGCAGCCAGAGACAGGGCTCTGGAAACACCATATATTTT
TRBV27,-,TRBD1,TRBJ1-2,CASTPVGTGLRAAGYTF,TGTGCCAGCACTCCGGTCGGGACAGGGTTGAGGGCTGCTGGCTACACCTTC
TRBV2,once,-,TRBJ1-5,CAGGKEATQPQHF,TGTGCCGGAGGTAAAGAGGCTACGCAGCCCCAGCATTTT
TRBV28,-,-,TRBJ1-2,CASTPTPLGYGYTF,TGTGCCAGCACTCCTACCCCCCTAGGCTATGGCTACACCTTC
TRBV7-9,once,TRBD2,TRBJ2-4,CASSLYGAGVAKNIQYF,TGTGCCAGCAGCTTATACGGAGCGGGGGTAGCCAAAAACATTCAGTACTTC
TRBV7-3,-,TRBD2,TRBJ2-1,CASSLRGGGGYNEQFF,TGTGCCAGCAGCTTACGGGGGGGAGGGGGTTACAATGAGCAGTTCTTC
TRBV6-6,-,-,TRBJ1-1,CASIPPPGSTNTEAFF,TGTGCCAGCATACCCCCCCCCGGGTCGACGAACACTGAAGCTTTCTTT
TRBV6-1,-,TRBD2,TRBJ2-2,CASSGTSGNTGELFF,TGTGCCAGCAGTGGGACTAGCGGGAACACCGGGGAGCTGTTTTTT
TRBV7-9,-,-,TRBJ2-3,CASSYSTTDTQYF,TGTGCCAGCAGCTACTCCACCACAGATACGCAGTATTTT
TRBV4-1,-,TRBD1,TRBJ1-1,CASSQGIDRGNTEAFF,TGCGCCAGCAGCCAAGGCATCGACAGGGGCAACACTGAAGCTTTCTTT
TRBV15,-,TRBD1,TRBJ1-1,CATSVGGQGLTEAFF,TGTGCCACCAGCGTGGGGGGACAGGGGTTAACTGAAGCTTTCTTT
TRBV6-7,-,TRBD1,TRBJ1-5,CASSYPRGRSGNQPQHF,TGTGCCAGCAGTTACCCCAGGGGGCGCAGCGGCAATCAGCCCCAGCATTTT
TRBV7-2,-,-,TRBJ1-1,CASSLGHQNTEAFF,TGTGCCAGCAGCCTGGGACATCAGAACACTGAAGCTTTCTTT
TRBV28,-,TRBD1,TRBJ2-1,CASTIQGATYNEQFF,TGTGCCAGCACCATCCAGGGGGCCACCTACAATGAGCAGTTCTTC
TRBV19,-,TRBD2,TRBJ2-6,CASSIGLAGGPGANVLTF,TGTGCCAGTAGTATTGGCCTAGCGGGAGGGCCCGGGGCCAACGTCCTGACTTTC